Each of the 19 T cell receptor beta chains below was sequenced from the same sample in a study of T cell repertoires in cytomegalovirus infection. MiXCR was run by TCRdb on the reads, yielding one entry per CDR3 protein. The top ten hold approximately 13% of the sample, which has around 300,000 distinct CDR3 sequences, roughly 24% seen once. The specimen sequenced was PBMCs. The receptors come from a human donor in good health (CMV status not recorded). Some clones in this sample may be carry-over from other donors' samples.

This clonotype was seen ten or more times. The V gene is TRBV7-8, the J gene TRBJ2-3; the D call may be TRBD1 or TRBD2 (5 bases each). With 5 bases removed from V and 6 bases from J, the gap between germline ends came to 15 bases. The CDR3 is 14 residues long. Germline values: CDR1 SGHVS, CDR2 FQNEAQ. CDR3 DNA sequence: TGTGCCAGCAGCCCCCGGGACCCCTCGGATACGCAGTATTTT. Amino acids: CASSPRDPSDTQYF.

In its sample, this clonotype was seen many times. The chain has TRBV7-2 and TRBJ2-3; no reliable D call. The CDR3 runs to 13 residues. CDR1 and CDR2 (germline): SGHTA, FQGNSA. Deletions cut 5 bases from V and 5 bases from J, with 11 bases between. The CDR3 is CASSLPTRDTQYF. The CDR3 bases are TGTGCCAGCAGCCTTCCGACCAGAGATACGCAGTATTTT.

This clonotype occurred many times. The chain uses TRBV7-7 and TRBJ2-3, with unresolved D. Looked up from germline, CDR1 is SSHAT and CDR2 is FNYEAQ (reference sequence). CDR3 length: 13 residues. Trimming removed 5 bases at V and 4 bases at J, with 10 bases between. The CDR3 sequence is CASSPDVADTQYF. CDR3 in DNA: TGTGCCAGCAGCCCCGACGTGGCAGATACGCAGTATTTT.

This clonotype was seen repeatedly, ten times or more. The chain links TRBV28 to TRBJ2-1; 7 positions agree with TRBD2. The germline V gene encodes CDR1 MDHEN and CDR2 SYDVKM. CDR3 size: 13 residues. This chain's CDR3 is CTTGRAIYNEQFF. The DNA of the CDR3 is TGTACAACTGGGAGGGCCATCTACAATGAGCAGTTCTTC.

The chain employs TRBV3-1 and TRBJ2-3; TRBD2 aligns across 10 bases. Germline V gene data show CDR1 as LGHDT and CDR2 as YNNKEL (reference sequence). This CDR3 region has 16 residues. Trimming removed 5 bases from V and 0 bases from J; junction bases left unmatched: 5. CDR3: CASSKRTSGSTDTQYF. The CDR3 DNA reads TGTGCCAGCAGCAAACGGACTAGCGGTAGCACAGATACGCAGTATTTT.

The table lists this clonotype with many counts. The chain employs TRBV6-2 or TRBV6-3 and TRBJ2-1; D not resolved. Germline assignment: CDR1 MNHEY and CDR2 SVGEGT. The CDR3 consists of 11 residues. V was trimmed by 2 bases and J by 7 bases, leaving 3 bases between them. This CDR3 is CASSYRNEQFF. CDR3 coding DNA: TGTGCCAGCAGTTACCGGAATGAGCAGTTCTTC.

The V gene is TRBV10-3, the J gene TRBJ1-1; D remains unclear. CDR1 is ENHRY and CDR2 is SYGVKD in the germline V gene. The V gene lost 7 bases and the J gene lost 8 bases, with 17 bases spanning the gap. This CDR3 comprises 13 residues. Written as DNA, the CDR3 is TGTGCCATCAAGGCGGGGTGGGTGGAAGAAGCTTTCTTT. This codes for CAIKAGWVEEAFF.

The chain is built from TRBV10-3 and TRBJ2-2, with a tentative D call TRBD1 (5 bases). CDR3 size: 15 residues. Trimming took off 3 bases at V and 0 bases at J, with 8 bases between the two ends. Germline V gene sequence: CDR1 ENHRY, CDR2 SYGVKD. The chain's CDR3 is CAISESTANTGELFF. CDR3 sequence (DNA): TGTGCCATCAGTGAATCGACAGCGAACACCGGGGAGCTGTTTTTT.

J is TRBJ2-1 and V is TRBV12-3 or TRBV12-4; 7 bases match TRBD2. The junction had 2 bases not matched to a gene; V was cut back by 3 bases and J by 3 bases. This CDR3 has 14 amino acids. CDR3 sequence (DNA): TGTGCCAGCAGTTTCCAGCGGGGCTACAATGAGCAGTTCTTC. Translating it yields CASSFQRGYNEQFF.

The chain combines TRBV5-6 with TRBJ2-7; 11 bases map to TRBD2. The CDR3 spans 19 residues. CDR1 and CDR2 from the germline V gene are SGHDT and YYEEEE. Trimming removed 2 bases from V and 6 bases from J; junction bases left unmatched: 19. This chain's CDR3 is CASSFFHSGRAYQDSEQYF. The CDR3, as DNA: TGTGCCAGCAGCTTCTTTCATAGCGGGAGGGCCTATCAGGACAGCGAGCAGTACTTC.

This clonotype was counted between two and nine times. J is TRBJ1-1 and V is TRBV12-3 or TRBV12-4; D perhaps matches TRBD1 (5 bases). Deletions cut 5 bases from V and 6 bases from J, with 16 bases between. This CDR3 is 14 amino acids long. The CDR3 loop is CASSGVWGGPEAFF. The DNA for the CDR3 is TGTGCCAGCAGTGGGGTCTGGGGGGGTCCTGAAGCTTTCTTT.

The J gene is TRBJ1-1, the V gene TRBV5-1; 7 bases agree with TRBD1. Germline V gene data show CDR1 as SGHRS and CDR2 as YFSETQ. J gave up 3 bases and V 10 bases, and 15 bases lay outside the gene matches. The CDR3 is 15 residues long. The CDR3 is CAASRDSPRDTEAFF. The CDR3 bases are TGCGCCGCGAGTAGGGACAGCCCCAGGGACACTGAAGCTTTCTTT.

V and J are TRBV28 and TRBJ1-6; D might be TRBD1 (6 bases). The germline gives CDR1 MDHEN, CDR2 SYDVKM. This CDR3 has 16 residues. Trimming shortened V by 5 bases and J by 7 bases, and 18 bases separated the two germline ends. CDR3: CASSVPTRGNNSPLHF. The CDR3 DNA sequence: TGTGCCAGCAGTGTACCGACGAGGGGGAACAATTCACCCCTCCACTTT.

There are a few counts of this clonotype. The V and J genes are TRBV7-3 and TRBJ2-2; D is possibly TRBD2 (5 bases). Trimming took 5 bases from V and 2 from J, leaving 15 bases between them. This CDR3 has 16 residues. Germline CDR1 is SGHTA and CDR2 is FQGTGA. The CDR3 sequence is CASSPRDSTNTGELFF. The CDR3, as DNA: TGTGCCAGCAGCCCCCGGGATTCGACTAACACCGGGGAGCTGTTTTTT.

The chain has TRBV20-1 and TRBJ2-3, with D possibly matching TRBD2 (5 bases). Per germline, CDR1 DFQATT and CDR2 SNEGSKA (reference sequence). V lost 0 bases, J lost 6 bases, and 16 bases lay in between. This CDR3 contains 15 residues. The CDR3 DNA reads as TGCAGTGCTAGAGATCGAAGCGGCCGAGGGGATACGCAGTATTTT. It encodes CSARDRSGRGDTQYF.

This clonotype came up many times. The V call is TRBV12-3 or TRBV12-4, the J call TRBJ2-5, with D hard to call. V was trimmed by 5 bases and J by 3 bases, leaving 16 bases between them. The CDR3 consists of 15 residues. Written as DNA, the CDR3 is TGTGCCAGCAGTAATCGGGTAGGGCAGAAAGAGACCCAGTACTTC. Translated: CASSNRVGQKETQYF.

This clonotype was observed at least ten times. The CDR3 DNA sequence: TGTGCCAGCAGACAGGGCTCTGGAAACACCATATATTTT. Amino acid sequence: CASRQGSGNTIYF. The gene calls are TRBV7-2 and TRBJ1-3, with D tentatively TRBD1 (6 bases). Trimming shortened V by 6 bases and J by 0 bases, and 6 bases separated the two germline ends. This CDR3 is 13 amino acids long. Per the germline V gene, CDR1 is SGHTA and CDR2 is FQGNSA.

The sample holds many counts of this clonotype. This rearrangement joins TRBV7-3 to TRBJ2-2, with TRBD1 matching 9 bases. Germline CDR1 reads SGHTA; CDR2 reads FQGTGA. The CDR3 runs 16 residues. V trimming: 4 bases; J trimming: 5 bases; junction bases outside the gene matches: 8. DNA of the CDR3: TGTGCCAGCAGCTCACCGGGACAGGGACGTACCGGGGAGCTGTTTTTT. Amino acids: CASSSPGQGRTGELFF.

CDR3 protein: CASGGLAGESYNEQFF. CDR3 DNA: TGTGCCAGCGGGGGACTAGCGGGGGAATCCTACAATGAGCAGTTCTTC. The chain uses TRBV25-1 and TRBJ2-1; TRBD2 aligns across 14 bases. V was clipped by 8 bases and J by 1 base; unmatched bases: 4. Germline V gene lookup returns CDR1 MGHDK and CDR2 SYGVNS. The length of the CDR3 is 16 residues.